This TCR beta chain was obtained from a study of T cell repertoires in cytomegalovirus infection. About the study: Indicated by public TCR beta signatures were CMV infection and matching HLA type. Study-level points and caveats: In two of eight donors, the top clonotype was HLA-C-restricted CMV-specific. Cumulative frequency of public TCR beta families picked out carriers of CMV plus the relevant HLA.

With regard to this clonotype: What it binds is not known.

One entry per CDR3 protein, called by TCRdb with MiXCR from the reads. The sample lists hundreds of thousands of distinct CDR3 sequences, around 35% occurring once. The sequence derives from a human donor in good health (CMV status not recorded). Some clones in this sample may be carry-over from other donors' samples. The sequenced sample was cultured PBMCs, obtained from culture after CMV antigen stimulation.

The CDR3 spells CASSLGGPGVHNEQFF. The DNA for the CDR3 is TGTGCCAGCAGCTTGGGTGGGCCTGGGGTCCACAATGAGCAGTTCTTC. V and J are TRBV7-8 and TRBJ2-1; no reliable D call. Trimming removed 3 bases from V and 5 bases from J, with 17 bases in between. Germline V lookup: CDR1 SGHVS, CDR2 FQNEAQ. The CDR3 runs 16 residues.